These 32 T cell receptor beta chains were sequenced from one sample in a study of regulatory T cells in long-lasting Graves disease. The time point was: persistent/refractory GD, antithyroid drugs over 5 years with positive TRAb. From RNA extracted from PBMCs, the TCR library was made. HTBI primers from iRepertoire and Arm-PCR of CDR3 regions yielded the TCR beta libraries. TCRdb redid the calling of the multiplex PCR reads with MiXCR, one entry per CDR3 protein. Among about 660,000 distinct CDR3 sequences listed, around 30% were seen once. This specimen was peripheral blood mononuclear cells (PBMCs), taken when the disease was refractory, from a patient treated with antithyroid drugs. The receptors were sampled from a female donor with Graves disease.

The genes are TRBV19 and TRBJ2-5; no clear D gene. This CDR3 region has 16 residues. Trimming shortened V by 5 bases and J by 4 bases, and 20 bases separated the two germline ends. Germline V gives CDR1 LNHDA, CDR2 SQIVND (reference sequence). CDR3 protein: CASSLLRSGPGETQYF. DNA of the CDR3: TGTGCCAGTAGTCTCTTGAGGTCTGGCCCGGGAGAGACCCAGTACTTC.

This sequence joins TRBV6-4 and TRBJ2-1; 8 positions match TRBD1. The J segment lost 0 bases and the V segment lost 5 bases, leaving 12 bases of the junction unmatched. Germline V gene lookup returns CDR1 MRHNA and CDR2 SNTAGT. The CDR3 length is 18 residues. CDR3 loop: CASSTRDRRNSSYNEQFF. CDR3 sequence (DNA): TGTGCCAGCAGTACCCGGGACAGGAGGAACAGCTCCTACAATGAGCAGTTCTTC.

At least ten counts were recorded for this clonotype. The chain links TRBV6-1 to TRBJ2-2; no clear D gene. CDR3 length: 12 residues. Germline V gene data show CDR1 as MNHNS and CDR2 as SASEGT. Trimming shortened V by 6 bases and J by 0 bases, and 2 bases separated the two germline ends. This chain's CDR3 is CASSTNTGELFF. CDR3 DNA: TGTGCCAGCAGCACGAACACCGGGGAGCTGTTTTTT.

This clonotype occurred a few times. The rearrangement joins TRBV5-1 to TRBJ2-7; D is possibly TRBD1 or TRBD2 (6 bases each). Germline CDR1 is SGHRS and CDR2 is YFSETQ. The CDR3 extends over 13 amino acids. V shed 0 bases and J shed 7 bases, with 11 bases lying between them. The CDR3 DNA reads TGCGCCAGCAGCTTGGGGGGGGCCTTTGAGCAGTACTTC. Protein: CASSLGGAFEQYF.

Remarks on this clonotype: Germline is not matched at one junction end, which may reflect a read error. The chain carries TRBV6-1 and TRBJ1-1; 9 bases map to TRBD1. Germline V CDR1 and CDR2: MNHNS, SASEGT. The CDR3 sequence is 18 residues long. CDR3 region: CASSPVGTGLSLNTETFF. Here the CDR3 DNA reads TGTGCCAGCAGTCCTGTAGGGACAGGGCTGAGTCTGAACACTGAAACTTTCTTT.

This clonotype was detected a few times. The chain is built from TRBV6-1 and TRBJ1-3; TRBD1 is a possible D gene (6 bases). This CDR3 has 14 residues. Germline V CDR1 and CDR2: MNHNS, SASEGT. Trimming took 8 bases from V and 0 from J, leaving 11 bases between them. CDR3 amino acids: CASDRTSSGNTIYF. The CDR3, as DNA: TGTGCCAGCGACAGGACAAGCTCTGGAAACACCATATATTTT.

The genes are TRBV18 and TRBJ1-4; D remains ambiguous. Between the trimmed V and J ends, which lost 5 bases and 1 base, there was a span of 8 bases. The CDR3 consists of 14 residues. Per germline, CDR1 KGHSH and CDR2 LQKENI. CDR3 coding DNA: TGTGCCAGCTCAGCCATGGGAACTAATGAAAAACTGTTTTTT. Its protein product is CASSAMGTNEKLFF.

Worth noting for this clonotype: The CDR3 does not end in the conserved phenylalanine or tryptophan, so this is likely a read error. The chain joins TRBV20-1 to TRBJ1-6; 7 positions match TRBD1. V was clipped by 3 bases and J by 7 bases; unmatched bases: 12. Germline CDR1 is DFQATT and CDR2 is SNEGSKA (reference sequence). The CDR3 has 16 residues. CDR3 residues: CSASLITDRMNSPLHS. The DNA for the CDR3 is TGCAGTGCTAGTCTCATTACGGACAGGATGAATTCACCCCTCCACTCT.

There are a few counts of this clonotype. This rearrangement joins TRBV11-2 to TRBJ1-2; 8 bases match TRBD1. CDR3 length: 15 residues. V gave up 5 bases and J gave up 6 bases; unmatched junction bases: 11. CDR1 is SGHAT and CDR2 is FQNNGV in the germline V gene. CDR3 residues: CASSHWGSGGHGYTF. The CDR3 DNA is TGTGCCAGCAGCCACTGGGGGTCAGGGGGCCATGGCTACACCTTC.

This clonotype has just a few counts. This sequence joins TRBV10-3 and TRBJ2-2; D is tentatively TRBD1 or TRBD2 (5 bases each). Germline V lookup: CDR1 ENHRY, CDR2 SYGVKD. The CDR3 is made up of 15 amino acids. Trimming stripped 5 bases from V and 8 bases from J, with 18 bases between. This CDR3 reads CAISRSRVPGGELFF. In DNA form, the CDR3 reads TGTGCCATCAGTCGATCCAGGGTCCCGGGAGGGGAGCTGTTTTTT.

In this sample, this clonotype turned up a few times. This chain connects TRBV15 to TRBJ2-5, with 13 positions matching TRBD2. Per the germline V gene, CDR1 is LNHNV and CDR2 is YYDKDF (reference sequence). CDR3 size: 18 residues. Germline trimming cut 2 bases from V and 4 bases from J; bases unmatched to any gene: 10. CDR3 sequence reads: CATSRPGLAGARGETQYF. As DNA, the CDR3 is TGTGCCACCAGCAGACCCGGACTAGCGGGAGCCCGAGGAGAGACCCAGTACTTC.

This chain links TRBV6-5 with TRBJ1-2, with D maybe TRBD1 (6 bases). Germline values: CDR1 MNHEY, CDR2 SVGAGI. The CDR3 runs 14 residues. V gave up 2 bases and J gave up 6 bases, with 13 bases separating them. This chain's CDR3 is CASSYQKGQHGYTF. As DNA, the CDR3 is TGTGCCAGCAGTTACCAGAAGGGACAACATGGCTACACCTTC.

This clonotype was counted at least ten times. The gene calls are TRBV12-3 or TRBV12-4 and TRBJ1-2, with a tentative D call TRBD1 (5 bases). Trimming took 8 bases from V and 7 from J, leaving 14 bases between them. CDR3 length: 12 amino acids. The CDR3 DNA follows: TGTGCCAGCGGCCAGGGAATTAGTGGCTACACCTTC. Its translation: CASGQGISGYTF.

At least ten counts were recorded for this clonotype. The chain has TRBV20-1 and TRBJ2-2; D unresolved. The CDR3 runs to 13 residues. Germline V lookup: CDR1 DFQATT, CDR2 SNEGSKA (reference sequence). Between the trimmed V and J ends, which lost 6 bases and 1 base, there was a span of 9 bases. The CDR3 here is CSAPKRNTGELFF. The CDR3 coding sequence is TGCAGTGCGCCGAAGCGGAACACCGGGGAGCTGTTTTTT.

The chain has TRBV3-1 and TRBJ1-2, with D possibly matching TRBD1 (6 bases). Germline CDR1 is LGHDT and CDR2 is YNNKEL (reference sequence). V gave up 5 bases and J gave up 5 bases, with 15 bases separating them. The CDR3 is 14 amino acids. The CDR3 spells CASSSQGGGYGYTF. The DNA of the CDR3 is TGTGCCAGCAGCTCACAGGGTGGAGGATATGGCTACACCTTC.

This clonotype was counted only a few times. V usage is TRBV19 and J usage is TRBJ1-4; 7 positions agree with TRBD1. The germline V gene encodes CDR1 LNHDA and CDR2 SQIVND (reference sequence). With V trimmed by 10 bases and J by 8 bases, 13 bases remained unmatched. The CDR3 runs 14 residues. DNA of the CDR3: TGTGCCACCGAGAACAGGGGAAGAGACGAAAAACTGTTTTTT. As protein: CATENRGRDEKLFF.

This sequence joins TRBV3-1 and TRBJ2-7; 12 nucleotides agree with TRBD1. Germline V gene sequence: CDR1 LGHDT, CDR2 YNNKEL (reference sequence). Trimming removed 5 bases from V and 5 bases from J; junction bases left unmatched: 10. This CDR3 contains 16 residues. CDR3 nucleotides: TGTGCCAGCAGCGATCCCCCGGGACAGGGGGCCGACGAGCAGTACTTC. Protein sequence: CASSDPPGQGADEQYF.

The gene calls are TRBV9 and TRBJ1-5; tentatively, D is TRBD1 (5 bases). Per the germline V gene, CDR1 is SGDLS and CDR2 is YYNGEE. The CDR3 is 16 residues long. V lost 0 bases and J 3 bases, leaving 13 bases between the germline ends. The CDR3: CASSVDEGWNNQPQHF. The CDR3 bases are TGTGCCAGCAGCGTAGACGAGGGGTGGAACAATCAGCCCCAGCATTTT.

In its sample, this clonotype was seen many times. V gene TRBV28 combines with J gene TRBJ1-1, with D possibly matching TRBD1 (6 bases). The CDR3 sequence is 16 residues long. V lost 4 bases to trimming and J lost 4 bases, with 19 bases between them. Germline V gene lookup returns CDR1 MDHEN and CDR2 SYDVKM. CDR3 in amino acids: CASSSPPTGSSTEAFF. CDR3 DNA sequence: TGTGCCAGCAGTTCCCCTCCGACAGGTAGTAGCACTGAAGCTTTCTTT.

In its sample, this clonotype was seen a few times. V and J are TRBV6-1 and TRBJ1-2; D gene unclear. Germline V gene data show CDR1 as MNHNS and CDR2 as SASEGT. V lost 7 bases and J 0 bases, leaving 15 bases between the germline ends. The CDR3 is made up of 15 amino acids. In DNA form, the CDR3 reads TGTGCCAGCACCGGAGGTGGCAGGCCTAACTATGGCTACACCTTC. Its protein is CASTGGGRPNYGYTF.

The chain joins TRBV6-8 to TRBJ2-7; TRBD2 matches at 10 bases. CDR1 MNHGY and CDR2 SAAAGT come from the germline V gene. Unmatched junction bases numbered 1, after V lost 1 base and J lost 1 base. This CDR3 has 15 amino acids. DNA for the CDR3: TGTGCCAGCAGTTACTGGACTAGCGGATCCTACGAGCAGTACTTC. This sequence encodes CASSYWTSGSYEQYF.

This clonotype showed up just a few times. V usage is TRBV2 and J usage is TRBJ2-7; weak D call: TRBD1 (7 bases). From germline, CDR1 is SNHLY and CDR2 FYNNEI. CDR3 length equals 12 residues. V was trimmed by 4 bases and J by 6 bases, leaving 10 bases between them. CDR3 sequence: CASSGQGLEQYF. DNA for the CDR3: TGTGCCAGCAGTGGACAGGGACTCGAGCAGTACTTC.

The rearrangement links TRBV7-9 to TRBJ2-2, with 10 nucleotides matching TRBD2. CDR3 length equals 17 residues. The germline CDR1 and CDR2 sequences are SEHNR and FQNEAQ (reference sequence). Losses at the gene ends were 5 bases for V and 3 bases for J; bases not matched to a gene: 9. CDR3 sequence: CASSPRIAGGYTGELFF. The DNA of the CDR3 is TGTGCCAGCAGCCCGCGGATAGCGGGAGGCTACACCGGGGAGCTGTTTTTT.

This clonotype was observed a handful of times. The chain carries TRBV12-5 and TRBJ1-1; no reliable D call. The ends were cut back, 5 bases at V and 8 bases at J, with 12 bases in the middle. The germline CDR1 and CDR2 sequences are LGHNT and FRNRAP. There are 12 residues in the CDR3. CDR3 protein: CASGPGSREAFF. Here the CDR3 DNA reads TGTGCTAGTGGTCCCGGGAGCCGCGAAGCTTTCTTT.

This clonotype has just a few counts. The chain employs TRBV30 and TRBJ2-7, with D perhaps matching TRBD2 (5 bases). Trimming took 0 bases from V and 6 from J, leaving 9 bases between them. The CDR3 loop spans 12 amino acids. In germline, CDR1 is GTSNPN, CDR2 SVGIG (reference sequence). CDR3 DNA: TGTGCCTGGAGTGTACCCGGGGTCGAGCAGTACTTC. This translates into CAWSVPGVEQYF.

This clonotype was seen repeatedly, ten times or more. The V gene is TRBV7-9, the J gene TRBJ1-2; TRBD1 matches 9 bases. V shed 6 bases and J 8 bases; nucleotides not matched to a gene: 7. The CDR3 contains 13 residues. Per germline, CDR1 SEHNR and CDR2 FQNEAQ (reference sequence). CDR3 nucleotides: TGTGCCAGCAGTCCCGGGACAGGGTACGGCTACACCTTC. It yields the protein CASSPGTGYGYTF.

The chain combines TRBV3-1 with TRBJ2-7, with a possible D match to TRBD2 (6 bases). Germline V lookup: CDR1 LGHDT, CDR2 YNNKEL (reference sequence). This CDR3 comprises 15 residues. Trimming pared 4 bases from V and 0 bases from J, leaving 13 bases between. CDR3: CASSRGLSFSYEQYF. Here the CDR3 DNA reads TGTGCCAGCAGCCGGGGACTGTCTTTCTCCTACGAGCAGTACTTC.

This chain connects TRBV27 to TRBJ1-6, with D perhaps matching TRBD1 (5 bases). Germline V lookup: CDR1 MNHEY, CDR2 SMNVEV (reference sequence). Trimming left V 6 bases short and J 4 bases short, with 13 bases between. CDR3 length equals 15 residues. For the CDR3, the DNA is TGTGCCAGCAGCCCAACCGGGGGATATAATTCACCCCTCCACTTT. Its protein product is CASSPTGGYNSPLHF.

The V and J genes are TRBV10-3 and TRBJ2-2; 10 positions match TRBD1. Trimming removed 10 bases from V and 7 bases from J; junction bases left unmatched: 15. This CDR3 is 16 amino acids long. CDR1 and CDR2 (germline): ENHRY, SYGVKD. The CDR3 DNA reads as TGTGCCACTAAAACCGGGACAGGGGCTTGGGACGGGGAGCTGTTTTTT. Protein sequence: CATKTGTGAWDGELFF.

This clonotype was recorded a few times. The V gene is TRBV6-1, the J gene TRBJ1-6; 9 nucleotides line up with TRBD1. Germline assignment: CDR1 MNHNS and CDR2 SASEGT. Germline trimming cut 6 bases from V and 4 bases from J; bases unmatched to any gene: 7. The CDR3 contains 16 residues. The DNA for the CDR3 is TGTGCCAGCAGCGAACCGGGACAGGGTTATAATTCACCCCTCCACTTT. Translating it yields CASSEPGQGYNSPLHF.

This clonotype has just a few counts. CDR3 in DNA: TGTGCCAGCAGTTTGGACAGCTGGGACGAAAAACTGTTTTTT. Protein: CASSLDSWDEKLFF. The chain recombines TRBV27 with TRBJ1-4; tentative D call: TRBD1 (6 bases). The ends were cut back, 3 bases at V and 8 bases at J, with 13 bases in the middle. The CDR3 runs to 14 residues. Germline values: CDR1 MNHEY, CDR2 SMNVEV (reference sequence).

The chain joins TRBV12-3 or TRBV12-4 to TRBJ2-7, with unresolved D. This CDR3 spans 15 amino acids. Trimming stripped 3 bases from V and 4 bases from J, with 16 bases between. The CDR3 DNA reads TGTGCCAGCAGTTTGTCAACCGTGGCACCTTACGAGCAGTACTTC. Protein product: CASSLSTVAPYEQYF.